This T cell receptor beta chain was captured by sequencing in a study of blood T cells in healthy people across ages. About the study: In model experiments, template switching was able to capture about one barcoded beta molecule for every two T cells that were present. Study results and limitations: Without sorted subsets, naive and antigen-experienced compartments could not be conclusively compared.

A sample-barcoded 5' primer and a J-beta primer mix were used in a second PCR of about 7 to 12 cycles. Researchers report that each sample yielded at least 2.5 million CDR3-containing paired-end reads. TCRdb ran MiXCR on the 5' RACE reads and lists one entry per CDR3 protein. The sample has about 1.1 million distinct CDR3 sequences, around two fifths seen once. Each sample used at least 7 million PBMCs. V dropped 0 bases and J dropped 4 bases, with 21 bases sitting between them. This CDR3 has 17 amino acids. Looked up from germline, CDR1 is DFQATT and CDR2 is SNEGSKA (reference sequence). With respect to this clonotype: What it recognizes is unknown.

This sequence originates from a man aged 18 to 29 in good health. The sequenced sample consisted of blood. The V call is TRBV20-1, the J call TRBJ1-2; a weak D match, TRBD1 (6 bases). The CDR3 sequence: CSARENPSGGSAYGYTF. CDR3 nucleotides: TGCAGTGCTAGAGAAAACCCCTCCGGGGGCTCCGCCTATGGCTACACCTTC.